These 31 T cell receptor beta chains were sequenced from one sample in a study of T cell changes during pregnancy in multiple sclerosis. Clones were read by immunoSEQ multiplex PCR, and TCRdb kept only the in-frame ones, dropping some. The repertoire includes about 42,000 clones, around 90% of them detected once, and over 0.85% sits in the top ten. The sample here was CD4+ T cells from peripheral blood mononuclear cells, taken after pregnancy. The receptors derive from a female donor with multiple sclerosis, enrolled in a pregnancy study.

The J gene is TRBJ2-1, the V gene TRBV4-1, with 16 bases lining up with TRBD2. CDR3 size: 20 residues. With 1 base clipped from V and 4 bases from J, the junction kept 10 bases outside the gene matches. Germline lookup yields CDR1 MGHRA and CDR2 YSYEKL. This CDR3 is CASSQGGLAGGFGSYNEQFF. The CDR3 DNA sequence: TGCGCCAGCAGCCAAGGGGGACTAGCGGGGGGGTTTGGCTCGTACAATGAGCAGTTCTTC.

The J gene is TRBJ1-2, the V gene TRBV9, with TRBD1 matching 7 bases. Germline values: CDR1 SGDLS, CDR2 YYNGEE. The CDR3 contains 15 residues. After removal of 4 bases from V and 3 bases from J, the junction contained 9 bases not matched to a gene. The CDR3, as DNA: TGTGCCAGCAGCTTGGGGGGACAGAGACACTATGGCTACACCTTC. This encodes CASSLGGQRHYGYTF.

CDR3 region: CAISRTVGINYGYTF. The CDR3 region has the DNA TGTGCCATCAGCCGGACAGTAGGGATTAACTATGGCTACACCTTC. The chain has TRBV10-3 and TRBJ1-2, with D tentatively TRBD1 (6 bases). There are 15 residues in the CDR3. Germline V gene sequence: CDR1 ENHRY, CDR2 SYGVKD. V was clipped by 6 bases and J by 1 base, with 15 bases between them.

V usage is TRBV19 and J usage is TRBJ1-1; D gene uncertain. The V gene lost 5 bases and the J gene lost 0 bases, with 19 bases spanning the gap. CDR3 length equals 17 residues. CDR1 and CDR2 (germline): LNHDA, SQIVND (reference sequence). The CDR3 sequence: CASSPSGRPLLNTEAFF. The CDR3 bases are TGTGCCAGTAGTCCCTCCGGCAGGCCCCTATTGAACACTGAAGCTTTCTTT.

The chain uses TRBV6-6 and TRBJ2-3, with 10 bases lining up with TRBD1. V shed 6 bases, J shed 0 bases, and the junction held 6 bases outside the gene matches. Germline V gene sequence: CDR1 MNHNY, CDR2 SVGAGI (reference sequence). CDR3 length equals 16 residues. CDR3 sequence: CASRDRQGASTDTQYF. CDR3 coding DNA: TGTGCCAGCAGAGACAGACAGGGGGCAAGCACAGATACGCAGTATTTT.

The chain uses TRBV5-1 and TRBJ1-1; D is ambiguous. Per germline, CDR1 SGHRS and CDR2 YFSETQ. The CDR3 is 13 amino acids. Between the trimmed V and J ends, which lost 5 bases and 1 base, there was a span of 9 bases. CDR3 in DNA: TGCGCCAGCAGTACAGATTCGAACACTGAAGCTTTCTTT. Protein product: CASSTDSNTEAFF.

The count of this clone is one. The chain has TRBV15 and TRBJ1-5, with D perhaps TRBD1 (5 bases). V lost 1 base to trimming and J lost 5 bases, with 12 bases between them. Germline assignment: CDR1 LNHNV and CDR2 YYDKDF (reference sequence). CDR3 length: 15 amino acids. The CDR3 DNA reads as TGTGCCACCAGCAGAGGCCGACAGCCATATCAGCCCCAGCATTTT. It codes for CATSRGRQPYQPQHF.

The J gene is TRBJ2-7, the V gene TRBV18; 11 bases match TRBD2. CDR3 length: 15 residues. Germline CDR1 KGHSH, CDR2 LQKENI. V was clipped by 4 bases and J by 4 bases; unmatched bases: 6. CDR3 sequence (DNA): TGTGCCAGCTCACGGGCCGGGACTAGCGGTTACGAGCAGTACTTC. It specifies CASSRAGTSGYEQYF.

This clone appeared a single time. This sequence joins TRBV10-3 and TRBJ1-2; 10 bases map to TRBD1. The CDR3 totals 15 residues. The germline V gene encodes CDR1 ENHRY and CDR2 SYGVKD. V trimming: 4 bases; J trimming: 6 bases; junction bases outside the gene matches: 8. The CDR3: CAISGIIGTGDGYTF. CDR3 DNA: TGTGCCATCAGTGGAATTATCGGGACAGGGGATGGCTACACCTTC.

J is TRBJ2-4 and V is TRBV10-1, with TRBD1 matching over 10 bases. The trim removed 6 bases at V and 1 base at J, leaving 0 bases unmatched. The CDR3 spans 14 residues. Per the germline V gene, CDR1 is WNHNN and CDR2 is SYGVQD (reference sequence). In nucleotides, the CDR3 is TGCGCCAGCAGGGACAGGGGGGCCAAAAACATTCAGTACTTC. It specifies CASRDRGAKNIQYF.

This clone has only one observation. This chain connects TRBV7-2 to TRBJ1-2, with TRBD1 matching 7 bases. Germline assignment: CDR1 SGHTA and CDR2 FQGNSA. V gave up 7 bases and J gave up 1 base; unmatched junction bases: 9. This CDR3 has 15 residues. CDR3 DNA: TGTGCCAGCATCAAGGTGACAGGGTATAACTATGGCTACACCTTC. Translating it yields CASIKVTGYNYGYTF.

This clone was picked up one time. The chain has TRBV9 and TRBJ2-1; D is unclear. Per the germline V gene, CDR1 is SGDLS and CDR2 is YYNGEE. Trimming took off 4 bases at V and 9 bases at J, with 8 bases between the two ends. The CDR3 is made up of 11 amino acids. The CDR3 loop reads CASSNYGEQFF. In nucleotides, the CDR3 is TGTGCCAGCAGCAATTACGGTGAGCAGTTCTTC.

This clone has a single count. The chain recombines TRBV30 with TRBJ2-3; 8 bases align to TRBD2. The V gene end was trimmed by 5 bases and the J gene end by 2 bases; junction bases not matched to a gene: 6. Per the germline V gene, CDR1 is GTSNPN and CDR2 is SVGIG (reference sequence). This CDR3 has 14 residues. The CDR3 bases are TGTGCCTGGGGATGGACTAGCCCCACAGATACGCAGTATTTT. This encodes CAWGWTSPTDTQYF.

This clone was observed a handful of times. V usage is TRBV19 and J usage is TRBJ2-3, with 8 bases aligning to TRBD2. Germline values: CDR1 LNHDA, CDR2 SQIVND (reference sequence). With 5 bases clipped from V and 2 bases from J, the junction kept 12 bases outside the gene matches. The CDR3 length is 17 residues. DNA for the CDR3: TGTGCCAGTAGTTCCCGGGGTAGCGGGGCTAACACAGATACGCAGTATTTT. Translating it yields CASSSRGSGANTDTQYF.

This chain uses TRBV7-3 with TRBJ1-1, with a tentative D call TRBD1 (5 bases). The germline V gene encodes CDR1 SGHTA and CDR2 FQGTGA. V was clipped by 1 base and J by 4 bases, with 10 bases between them. The CDR3 contains 14 residues. CDR3 protein: CASSLMPGGTEAFF. DNA for the CDR3: TGTGCCAGCAGCTTAATGCCGGGGGGCACTGAAGCTTTCTTT. The full variable domain, with the rest looked up from reference TRBV7-3 and TRBJ1-1, is GAGVSQTPSNKVTEKGKYVELRCDPISGHTALYWYRQSLGQGPEFLIYFQGTGAADDSGLPNDRFFAVRPEGSVSTLKIQRTERGDSAVYLCASSLMPGGTEAFFGQGTRLTVV.

The rearrangement links TRBV14 to TRBJ1-2; 7 bases align to TRBD1. The V segment lost 1 base and the J segment 5 bases; nucleotides outside the gene matches: 1. The CDR3 length is 13 residues. Germline V gene sequence: CDR1 SGHDN, CDR2 FVKESK. CDR3 nucleotide sequence: TGTGCCAGCAGCCAAGGCAGGGGGTATGGCTACACCTTC. This sequence encodes CASSQGRGYGYTF.

The rearrangement uses TRBV11-2 and TRBJ2-7, with D unclear. In germline, CDR1 is SGHAT, CDR2 FQNNGV. V was clipped by 6 bases and J by 6 bases, with 18 bases between them. CDR3 length equals 14 residues. CDR3 sequence reads: CASSHSRVATEQYF. In DNA form, the CDR3 reads TGTGCCAGCAGTCATAGTCGGGTGGCTACCGAGCAGTACTTC.

This chain links TRBV7-3 with TRBJ2-3, with 7 bases fitting TRBD2. The CDR3 consists of 12 residues. Germline values: CDR1 SGHTA, CDR2 FQGTGA. Trimming at V came to 5 bases and at J to 8 bases, leaving 4 bases not matched to a gene. The CDR3 protein is CASSPPSGTQYF. The CDR3 coding sequence is TGTGCCAGCAGCCCTCCTAGCGGTACGCAGTATTTT.

The V call is TRBV29-1, the J call TRBJ2-7; maybe TRBD1 (5 bases). Germline-derived CDR1 and CDR2 are SQVTM and ANQGSEA. The V end lost 4 bases, the J end lost 2 bases, and 15 bases lay between the germline ends. The CDR3 consists of 14 residues. CDR3 in amino acids: CSVVPTALTYEQYF. Here the CDR3 DNA reads TGCAGCGTTGTACCGACAGCGCTTACCTACGAGCAGTACTTC.

The V gene is TRBV2, the J gene TRBJ1-1; D uncertain. The CDR3 is made up of 13 amino acids. Trimming removed 5 bases at V and 0 bases at J, with 7 bases between. Germline CDR1 reads SNHLY; CDR2 reads FYNNEI. The CDR3 bases are TGTGCCAGCAGTTCACAGCTGAACACTGAAGCTTTCTTT. It is translated as CASSSQLNTEAFF.

This sequence joins TRBV7-9 and TRBJ1-1; D gene unclear. CDR3 length equals 14 residues. The V gene's germline CDR1 is SEHNR and CDR2 FQNEAQ (reference sequence). V lost 0 bases, J lost 11 bases, and 16 bases lay in between. CDR3 residues: CASSLAHAGWMAFF. The DNA of the CDR3 is TGTGCCAGCAGCTTAGCACATGCGGGCTGGATGGCTTTCTTT. Full variable domain (outside the CDR3, taken from reference TRBV7-9 and TRBJ1-1): DTGVSQNPRHKITKRGQNVTFRCDPISEHNRLYWYRQTLGQGPEFLTYFQNEAQLEKSRLLSDRFSAERPKGSFSTLEIQRTEQGDSAMYLCASSLAHAGWMAFFGQGTRLTVV.

This chain uses TRBV18 with TRBJ2-1, with D perhaps TRBD2 (6 bases). V shed 3 bases and J shed 4 bases, with 16 bases lying between them. This CDR3 has 16 amino acids. Germline V gene data show CDR1 as KGHSH and CDR2 as LQKENI. The CDR3, as DNA: TGTGCCAGCTCACCGACCCCCGGGGGTGATTACAATGAGCAGTTCTTC. As protein: CASSPTPGGDYNEQFF. The variable domain in full, with the rest retrieved from reference TRBV18 and TRBJ2-1, is NAGVMQNPRHLVRRRGQEARLRCSPMKGHSHVYWYRQLPEEGLKFMVYLQKENIIDESGMPKERFSAEFPKEGPSILRIQQVVRGDSAAYFCASSPTPGGDYNEQFFGPGTRLTVL.

This rearrangement joins TRBV5-1 to TRBJ2-7; D may be TRBD1 (5 bases). This CDR3 contains 14 residues. In germline, CDR1 is SGHRS, CDR2 YFSETQ. V lost 2 bases to trimming and J lost 2 bases, with 11 bases between them. CDR3 sequence: CASSFALGPYEQYF. Here the CDR3 DNA reads TGCGCCAGCAGCTTTGCCCTGGGGCCCTACGAGCAGTACTTC.

The genes are TRBV30 and TRBJ2-3; D perhaps matches TRBD2 (7 bases). This CDR3 comprises 16 residues. The V gene's germline CDR1 is GTSNPN and CDR2 SVGIG (reference sequence). The V and J ends lost 0 bases and 5 bases respectively, with 18 bases between them. The CDR3 sequence: CAWSVTRGLQRDTQYF. The DNA of the CDR3 is TGTGCCTGGAGTGTAACCAGGGGACTACAGAGAGATACGCAGTATTTT.

This chain links TRBV29-1 with TRBJ1-2; D possibly corresponds to TRBD1 (5 bases). V lost 1 base, J lost 8 bases, and 17 bases lay in between. CDR1 and CDR2 (germline): SQVTM, ANQGSEA. This CDR3 region has 14 residues. The CDR3 DNA is TGCAGCGTTGAAGCTTTGGGTTTTGGGGGGGGCTACACCTTC. Translated, it gives CSVEALGFGGGYTF.

This clone was detected only once. V and J are TRBV6-5 and TRBJ2-7; D uncertain. There are 13 residues in the CDR3. CDR1 is MNHEY, CDR2 SVGAGI, per germline. V lost 6 bases and J lost 2, with 11 bases in between. CDR3 sequence reads: CASSPSVTYEQYF. CDR3 DNA sequence: TGTGCCAGCAGCCCCTCGGTTACCTACGAGCAGTACTTC.

This clone was seen only once. This rearrangement joins TRBV5-1 to TRBJ2-1; no firm D call. CDR1 SGHRS and CDR2 YFSETQ come from the germline V gene. V was cut by 3 bases and J by 5 bases, with 9 bases left in between. This CDR3 has 13 residues. CDR3 bases: TGCGCCAGCAGCTCGCGCCCGAACAATGAGCAGTTCTTC. This translates into CASSSRPNNEQFF.

This chain connects TRBV6-1 to TRBJ1-2, with D possibly TRBD1 on 5 matching bases. Trimming removed 2 bases from V and 8 bases from J, with 15 bases in between. The CDR3 covers 14 residues. CDR1 and CDR2 (germline): MNHNS, SASEGT. The CDR3: CASSEWNRRQGYTF. In DNA, the CDR3 is TGTGCCAGCAGTGAATGGAACAGGCGGCAAGGCTACACCTTC.

The chain carries TRBV5-1 and TRBJ1-6; D unresolved. This CDR3 has 15 residues. The V and J ends lost 0 bases and 9 bases respectively, with 13 bases between them. Germline values: CDR1 SGHRS, CDR2 YFSETQ. The DNA for the CDR3 is TGCGCCAGCAGCTTGGACGAGGGCAGAAGTTCACCCCTCCACTTT. Translating it yields CASSLDEGRSSPLHF.

This chain connects TRBV10-2 to TRBJ2-5, with 7 nucleotides matching TRBD2. The CDR3 loop spans 15 amino acids. Trimming took 6 bases from V and 2 from J; bases not matched to a gene: 9. The germline V gene encodes CDR1 WSHSY and CDR2 SAAADI. Here the CDR3 DNA reads TGCGCCAGCAGCTCCGAGCGGGGAGATCAAGAGACCCAGTACTTC. Its translation: CASSSERGDQETQYF.

The chain combines TRBV19 with TRBJ2-2; D is unclear. The ends were cut back, 1 base at V and 0 bases at J, with 21 bases in the middle. Germline CDR1 and CDR2: LNHDA and SQIVND (reference sequence). CDR3 length: 20 residues. For the CDR3, the DNA is TGTGCCAGTAGTATAGGAAGGATAGCTAGAACGAAGCCGAACACCGGGGAGCTGTTTTTT. Residues: CASSIGRIARTKPNTGELFF.